Shown below are 31 T cell receptor beta chains from a single sample sequenced in a study of cytomegalovirus exposure and HLA in healthy donors. The study ran its PCR with 60 Vbeta and 13 Jbeta primers. Assay: immunoSEQ multiplex PCR; the TCRdb copy retains only in-frame clones and omits some. The table has about 150,000 clones, over 80% seen once. Specimen: PBMCs. The receptors come from a boy between 2 and 10 years old in good health and CMV-seronegative.

The CDR3 is CASSLLPGSLSGNTIYF. In DNA form, the CDR3 reads TGTGCCAGCAGCCTCTTACCGGGATCCCTTTCTGGAAACACCATATATTTT. This chain joins TRBV7-8 and TRBJ1-3; D gene unclear. This CDR3 contains 17 residues. Germline CDR1 is SGHVS and CDR2 is FQNEAQ. V lost 5 bases to trimming and J lost 1 base, with 18 bases between them.

The CDR3: CATSRIGQESQAFF. CDR3 sequence (DNA): TGTGCCACCAGCAGGATAGGACAGGAAAGCCAAGCTTTCTTT. The chain carries TRBV15 and TRBJ1-1; 7 bases agree with TRBD1. The trim removed 3 bases at V and 9 bases at J, leaving 10 bases unmatched. Germline V gene lookup returns CDR1 LNHNV and CDR2 YYDKDF (reference sequence). The CDR3 is 14 amino acids.

The chain links TRBV9 to TRBJ2-1; 14 nucleotides align to TRBD2. This CDR3 has 15 residues. After removal of 6 bases from V and 9 bases from J, the junction contained 8 bases not matched to a gene. CDR1 is SGDLS and CDR2 is YYNGEE in the germline V gene. The CDR3 sequence is CASILGTSGRGEQFF. In nucleotides, the CDR3 is TGTGCCAGCATCCTCGGGACTAGCGGGAGAGGTGAGCAGTTCTTC.

This rearrangement joins TRBV7-8 to TRBJ2-1, with D tentatively TRBD1 (5 bases). This CDR3 contains 16 residues. The germline V gene encodes CDR1 SGHVS and CDR2 FQNEAQ. V was cut by 4 bases and J by 2 bases, with 15 bases left in between. The CDR3, as DNA: TGTGCCAGCAGCTCGTACCCAAAAGGGGCCTACAATGAGCAGTTCTTC. It specifies CASSSYPKGAYNEQFF.

The chain couples TRBV27 to TRBJ2-1, with TRBD2 matching 10 bases. Trimming cost V 6 bases and J 8 bases; bases outside gene matches: 4. Germline V gene data show CDR1 as MNHEY and CDR2 as SMNVEV (reference sequence). CDR3 length: 13 residues. CDR3 loop: CASSSGTSDEQFF. The CDR3 DNA reads as TGTGCCAGCAGCTCCGGGACTAGCGATGAGCAGTTCTTC.

This chain links TRBV9 with TRBJ2-3; D might be TRBD2 (6 bases). CDR3 length: 16 residues. Trimming pared 4 bases from V and 4 bases from J, leaving 19 bases between. From germline, CDR1 is SGDLS and CDR2 YYNGEE. CDR3 in amino acids: CASSTWGDPFSDTQYF. CDR3 nucleotide sequence: TGTGCCAGCAGCACCTGGGGGGATCCGTTCTCAGATACGCAGTATTTT.

This clone has a handful of counts. The chain links TRBV6-6 to TRBJ2-1; D call uncertain. Germline lookup yields CDR1 MNHNY and CDR2 SVGAGI (reference sequence). The CDR3 spans 13 residues. The V gene lost 10 bases and the J gene lost 3 bases, with 13 bases spanning the gap. In DNA form, the CDR3 reads TGTGCCACAGCGAACCCTGGCTACAATGAGCAGTTCTTC. As protein: CATANPGYNEQFF.

The V gene is TRBV2, the J gene TRBJ2-7, with D perhaps TRBD2 (5 bases). Trimming removed 4 bases at V and 2 bases at J, with 15 bases between. The CDR3 spans 15 residues. Germline CDR1 and CDR2: SNHLY and FYNNEI. The CDR3 loop reads CASSANRGSTYEQYV. The DNA for the CDR3 is TGTGCCAGCAGTGCTAACCGGGGTTCCACCTACGAGCAGTACGTC.

J is TRBJ2-2 and V is TRBV2; tentatively, D is TRBD2 (6 bases). CDR1 and CDR2 (germline): SNHLY, FYNNEI. The CDR3 runs to 14 residues. Trimming stripped 7 bases from V and 5 bases from J, with 14 bases between. CDR3 bases: TGTGCCAGCATTATGATGGGGACTACCGGGGAGCTGTTTTTT. The encoded protein is CASIMMGTTGELFF.

J is TRBJ1-1 and V is TRBV9, with D hard to call. V was pared by 4 bases and J by 3 bases, with 16 bases between. Germline-derived CDR1 and CDR2 are SGDLS and YYNGEE. This CDR3 spans 15 amino acids. The CDR3 sequence: CASSPKRNRDTEAFF. The CDR3 coding sequence is TGTGCCAGCAGCCCGAAACGAAACCGGGACACTGAAGCTTTCTTT.

The chain uses TRBV13 and TRBJ2-6, with D maybe TRBD2 (7 bases). V was pared by 2 bases and J by 0 bases, with 23 bases between. Germline V gene lookup returns CDR1 PRHDT and CDR2 FYEKMQ (reference sequence). The CDR3 is made up of 21 amino acids. The CDR3: CASSLRAGGGNPLSGANVLTF. CDR3 in DNA: TGTGCCAGCAGCTTACGGGCGGGCGGGGGCAACCCCCTCTCTGGGGCCAACGTCCTGACTTTC.

The chain recombines TRBV7-9 with TRBJ1-2; 7 positions agree with TRBD1. J was trimmed by 4 bases and V by 4 bases; bases with no gene match: 9. Germline CDR1 SEHNR, CDR2 FQNEAQ (reference sequence). This CDR3 comprises 15 residues. The CDR3 coding sequence is TGTGCCAGCAGCTCAGGGGCGGGACAGATCTATGGCTACACCTTC. It specifies CASSSGAGQIYGYTF. Looking up the rest from reference TRBV7-9 and TRBJ1-2 gives the full variable domain: DTGVSQNPRHKITKRGQNVTFRCDPISEHNRLYWYRQTLGQGPEFLTYFQNEAQLEKSRLLSDRFSAERPKGSFSTLEIQRTEQGDSAMYLCASSSGAGQIYGYTFGSGTRLTVV.

This chain uses TRBV7-8 with TRBJ1-1, with 7 bases lining up with TRBD1. Germline CDR1 SGHVS, CDR2 FQNEAQ. V dropped 5 bases and J dropped 4; count of bases not matched to a gene: 16. This CDR3 is built from 17 residues. The CDR3 here is CASSVSTGTVFGTEAFF. As DNA, the CDR3 is TGTGCCAGCAGCGTATCAACTGGGACAGTTTTTGGCACTGAAGCTTTCTTT.

The rearrangement links TRBV4-3 to TRBJ1-1; no clear D. The V gene lost 2 bases and the J gene lost 0 bases, with 13 bases spanning the gap. In germline, CDR1 is LGHNA, CDR2 YSLEER. This CDR3 comprises 16 residues. For the CDR3, the DNA is TGCGCCAGCAGCCAATCTCTCATGCGGTTGAACACTGAAGCTTTCTTT. Translating it yields CASSQSLMRLNTEAFF.

V usage is TRBV7-2 and J usage is TRBJ1-1; D not resolved. V dropped 2 bases and J dropped 0 bases, with 7 bases sitting between them. This CDR3 contains 14 residues. CDR1 and CDR2 (germline): SGHTA, FQGNSA. CDR3 sequence reads: CASSLPGLNTEAFF. The CDR3 coding sequence is TGTGCCAGCAGCTTACCTGGGCTGAACACTGAAGCTTTCTTT.

The genes are TRBV18 and TRBJ2-4; possible D gene TRBD2, 5 bases. Germline CDR1 and CDR2: KGHSH and LQKENI. This CDR3 is 14 amino acids long. Trimming pared 3 bases from V and 8 bases from J, leaving 14 bases between. The CDR3 region has the DNA TGTGCCAGCTCACCGGGTTCGGGGATAGACATTCAGTACTTC. The encoded protein is CASSPGSGIDIQYF.

The chain uses TRBV28 and TRBJ1-1, with D hard to call. Between the trimmed V and J ends, which lost 5 bases and 5 bases, there was a span of 15 bases. CDR1 is MDHEN, CDR2 SYDVKM, per germline. The length of the CDR3 is 14 residues. This chain's CDR3 is CASSPGLMGTEAFF. CDR3 nucleotide sequence: TGTGCCAGCAGTCCCGGACTCATGGGGACTGAAGCTTTCTTT.

This clone was detected only once. The chain links TRBV19 to TRBJ1-1; 10 bases agree with TRBD1. Per the germline V gene, CDR1 is LNHDA and CDR2 is SQIVND (reference sequence). The trim removed 2 bases at V and 4 bases at J, leaving 1 base unmatched. This CDR3 contains 14 residues. Here the CDR3 reads CASSIRQGATEAFF. DNA of the CDR3: TGTGCCAGTAGTATAAGACAGGGGGCCACTGAAGCTTTCTTT.

The genes are TRBV5-1 and TRBJ2-7; 10 bases are shared with TRBD1. The germline CDR1 and CDR2 sequences are SGHRS and YFSETQ. V lost 4 bases, J lost 1 base, and 5 bases stayed unmatched. This CDR3 has 15 residues. The CDR3 sequence: CASSVGQGNSYEQYF. The CDR3 DNA follows: TGCGCCAGCAGCGTGGGACAGGGGAATTCCTACGAGCAGTACTTC.

The chain couples TRBV13 to TRBJ2-1; maybe TRBD2 (5 bases). The length of the CDR3 is 18 residues. V lost 2 bases to trimming and J lost 5 bases, with 22 bases between them. CDR1 PRHDT and CDR2 FYEKMQ come from the germline V gene (reference sequence). The CDR3 spells CASSLKGLVESSHNEQFF. The DNA of the CDR3 is TGTGCCAGCAGCTTAAAAGGACTCGTTGAATCCTCACACAATGAGCAGTTCTTC.

The V gene is TRBV6-6, the J gene TRBJ2-7; D ambiguous. The germline V gene encodes CDR1 MNHNY and CDR2 SVGAGI (reference sequence). The V end lost 3 bases, the J end lost 0 bases, and 12 bases lay between the germline ends. The CDR3 length is 15 residues. The CDR3, as DNA: TGTGCCAGCAGTTATCGGCGGCGATTCTCCTACGAGCAGTACTTC. Amino acids: CASSYRRRFSYEQYF.

J is TRBJ2-7 and V is TRBV7-2; D possibly corresponds to TRBD1 (5 bases). Looked up from germline, CDR1 is SGHTA and CDR2 is FQGNSA. CDR3 length: 14 residues. V shed 1 base and J shed 3 bases, with 10 bases lying between them. CDR3 DNA sequence: TGTGCCAGCAGCTTAGTGGTGACAGACTACGAGCAGTACTTC. It translates to CASSLVVTDYEQYF.

This clone came up a few times. The chain recombines TRBV6-5 with TRBJ2-7, with 9 bases identical to TRBD2. V gave up 6 bases and J gave up 3 bases; unmatched junction bases: 9. This CDR3 contains 15 residues. Germline lookup yields CDR1 MNHEY and CDR2 SVGAGI. In nucleotides, the CDR3 is TGTGCCAGCAGGGAGACTAGCGGAGGATTCTACGAGCAGTACTTC. It translates to CASRETSGGFYEQYF.

The chain recombines TRBV19 with TRBJ1-2; D not resolved. The ends were cut back, 3 bases at V and 2 bases at J, with 10 bases in the middle. The CDR3 has 14 residues. From germline, CDR1 is LNHDA and CDR2 SQIVND (reference sequence). This chain's CDR3 is CASSIEGLNYGYTF. The DNA for the CDR3 is TGTGCCAGTAGTATTGAGGGTCTCAACTATGGCTACACCTTC.

The chain links TRBV4-1 to TRBJ1-2; D remains unclear. Germline V gene sequence: CDR1 MGHRA, CDR2 YSYEKL. The V end lost 7 bases, the J end lost 6 bases, and 15 bases lay between the germline ends. CDR3 size: 13 residues. CDR3 DNA sequence: TGCGCCAGCACACTTGGTCTCCAGGATGGCTACACCTTC. It translates to CASTLGLQDGYTF.

The J gene is TRBJ1-3, the V gene TRBV18; D is perhaps TRBD1 (6 bases). Germline CDR1 is KGHSH and CDR2 is LQKENI. Between the trimmed V and J ends, which lost 2 bases and 10 bases, there was a span of 15 bases. This CDR3 comprises 14 residues. CDR3 protein: CASSPGQTGRTIYF. In DNA form, the CDR3 reads TGTGCCAGCTCACCAGGACAGACCGGCAGGACCATATATTTT. Complete variable domain (other parts from reference TRBV18 and TRBJ1-3): NAGVMQNPRHLVRRRGQEARLRCSPMKGHSHVYWYRQLPEEGLKFMVYLQKENIIDESGMPKERFSAEFPKEGPSILRIQQVVRGDSAAYFCASSPGQTGRTIYFGEGSWLTVV.

V gene TRBV6-6 combines with J gene TRBJ2-5, with 8 bases identical to TRBD2. V gave up 2 bases and J gave up 2 bases; unmatched junction bases: 7. This CDR3 region has 16 residues. Germline V lookup: CDR1 MNHNY, CDR2 SVGAGI (reference sequence). The CDR3 is CASSYPTSARQETQYF. In DNA form, the CDR3 reads TGTGCCAGCAGTTACCCGACTAGCGCCAGACAAGAGACCCAGTACTTC.

CDR3 protein: CAISERLAGERASSYNEQFF. The DNA for the CDR3 is TGTGCCATCAGTGAGCGGCTAGCGGGAGAGAGGGCAAGCTCCTACAATGAGCAGTTCTTC. The chain joins TRBV10-3 to TRBJ2-1, with 10 bases lining up with TRBD2. The V and J ends lost 2 bases and 0 bases, in that order; junction bases with no gene match: 13. This CDR3 region has 20 residues. Looked up from germline, CDR1 is ENHRY and CDR2 is SYGVKD.

The gene calls are TRBV2 and TRBJ1-5; 7 nucleotides agree with TRBD1. The CDR3 consists of 13 residues. V lost 8 bases to trimming and J lost 7 bases; unmatched junction nucleotides: 8. Germline V gene sequence: CDR1 SNHLY, CDR2 FYNNEI. CDR3: CASAEGAVQPQHF. The CDR3 DNA follows: TGTGCCAGCGCGGAGGGGGCGGTCCAGCCCCAGCATTTT. Full variable domain (rest looked up from reference TRBV2 and TRBJ1-5): EPEVTQTPSHQVTQMGQEVILRCVPISNHLYFYWYRQILGQKVEFLVSFYNNEISEKSEIFDDQFSVERPDGSNFTLKIRSTKLEDSAMYFCASAEGAVQPQHFGDGTRLSIL.

The V call is TRBV4-1, the J call TRBJ1-6, with D tentatively TRBD1 (5 bases). Germline CDR1 reads MGHRA; CDR2 reads YSYEKL. Trimming removed 4 bases at V and 0 bases at J, with 10 bases between. The CDR3 is made up of 16 amino acids. As DNA, the CDR3 is TGCGCCAGCAGCCTCCGGGGGAGCTCCTATAATTCACCCCTCCACTTT. This encodes CASSLRGSSYNSPLHF.

J is TRBJ1-1 and V is TRBV5-6; D ambiguous. Trimming stripped 4 bases from V and 3 bases from J, with 13 bases between. The CDR3 contains 14 residues. Per the germline V gene, CDR1 is SGHDT and CDR2 is YYEEEE. Written as DNA, the CDR3 is TGTGCCAGCAGCCACGAGGGCGGTTACACTGAAGCTTTCTTT. Translating gives CASSHEGGYTEAFF.